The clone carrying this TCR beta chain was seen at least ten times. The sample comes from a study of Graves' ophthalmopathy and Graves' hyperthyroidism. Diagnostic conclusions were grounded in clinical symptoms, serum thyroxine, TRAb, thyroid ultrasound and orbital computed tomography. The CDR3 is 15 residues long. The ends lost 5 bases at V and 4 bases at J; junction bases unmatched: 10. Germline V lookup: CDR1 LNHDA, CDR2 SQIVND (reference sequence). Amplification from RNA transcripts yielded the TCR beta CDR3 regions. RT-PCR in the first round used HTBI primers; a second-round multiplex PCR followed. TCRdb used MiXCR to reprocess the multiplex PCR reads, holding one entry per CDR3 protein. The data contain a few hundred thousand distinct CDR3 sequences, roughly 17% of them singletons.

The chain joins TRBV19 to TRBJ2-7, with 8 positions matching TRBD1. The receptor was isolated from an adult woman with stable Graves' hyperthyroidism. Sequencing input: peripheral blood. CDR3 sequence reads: CASSAGTGGGYEQYF. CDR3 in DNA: TGTGCCAGTAGTGCCGGGACAGGAGGGGGGTACGAGCAGTACTTC.